Following are 23 T cell receptor beta chains from one sample sequenced in a study of OX40 agonist ivuxolimab in advanced cancers. TCRdb keeps only in-frame clones here, not all; method: immunoSEQ multiplex PCR. The table includes about 18,000 clones, over 80% detected once. Sequencing used CD4+ or CD8+ T cells sorted from blood, obtained in a trial of the OX40 agonist ivuxolimab. These receptors all come from an adult with an advanced solid tumor such as melanoma, head and neck, liver or kidney cancer.

This clone was recorded only once. V and J are TRBV5-1 and TRBJ1-2; the match to TRBD1 covers 7 bases. V lost 4 bases and J lost 3; bases outside the gene matches: 15. The CDR3 extends over 17 amino acids. CDR1 is SGHRS and CDR2 is YFSETQ in the germline V gene. CDR3 bases: TGCGCCAGCAGCCCCACACCCGCAGGGGGGTCTGACTATGGCTACACCTTC. As protein: CASSPTPAGGSDYGYTF.

The J gene is TRBJ2-1, the V gene TRBV18; D could derive from TRBD1 or TRBD2 (5 bases each). The ends were cut back, 3 bases at V and 3 bases at J, with 9 bases in the middle. Germline CDR1 reads KGHSH; CDR2 reads LQKENI. The CDR3 covers 14 residues. DNA of the CDR3: TGTGCCAGCTCACCGGGACCTATCTACAATGAGCAGTTCTTC. This encodes CASSPGPIYNEQFF.

The rearrangement uses TRBV4-3 and TRBJ1-1; D gene unclear. The CDR3 covers 13 residues. V lost 0 bases and J lost 4, with 6 bases in between. Germline CDR1 reads LGHNA; CDR2 reads YSLEER. CDR3 DNA: TGCGCCAGCAGCCAAGATAGGAGCACTGAAGCTTTCTTT. Protein product: CASSQDRSTEAFF.

This clone is termed large (0.1 to 1%). In the same sample, other DNA sequences code for this CDR3. The chain couples TRBV4-3 to TRBJ2-7; maybe TRBD2 (6 bases). V lost 1 base and J 0 bases, leaving 10 bases between the germline ends. The CDR3 sequence is 15 residues long. Germline lookup yields CDR1 LGHNA and CDR2 YSLEER. The CDR3 is CASSQVADYSYEQYF. For the CDR3, the DNA is TGCGCCAGCAGCCAAGTAGCGGATTACTCCTACGAGCAGTACTTC.

This clone appeared once. The V and J genes are TRBV18 and TRBJ2-1; no reliable D call. This CDR3 spans 15 amino acids. The germline V and J ends were trimmed by 3 bases and 0 bases, with 9 bases remaining between them. Germline V CDR1 and CDR2: KGHSH, LQKENI. CDR3 residues: CASSPPGSSYNEQFF. The CDR3 nucleotides read TGTGCCAGCTCACCCCCTGGTAGCTCCTACAATGAGCAGTTCTTC. Full variable domain (remainder filled in from reference TRBV18 and TRBJ2-1): NAGVMQNPRHLVRRRGQEARLRCSPMKGHSHVYWYRQLPEEGLKFMVYLQKENIIDESGMPKERFSAEFPKEGPSILRIQQVVRGDSAAYFCASSPPGSSYNEQFFGPGTRLTVL.

The V gene is TRBV7-9, the J gene TRBJ2-1; 8 nucleotides line up with TRBD2. The V gene's germline CDR1 is SEHNR and CDR2 FQNEAQ (reference sequence). The CDR3 sequence is 16 residues long. V trimming: 1 base; J trimming: 0 bases; junction bases outside the gene matches: 2. Here the CDR3 DNA reads TGTGCCAGCAGCTTAGGCAGCGGGAGCTCCTACAATGAGCAGTTCTTC. This translates into CASSLGSGSSYNEQFF.

The rearrangement joins TRBV27 to TRBJ1-2; D is uncertain. Trimming cost V 9 bases and J 4 bases, with 15 bases left between them. The CDR3 extends over 13 amino acids. Germline CDR1 is MNHEY and CDR2 is SMNVEV (reference sequence). This CDR3 is CARTKGSPYGYTF. The DNA for the CDR3 is TGTGCCAGGACGAAGGGCAGTCCCTATGGCTACACCTTC.

This chain links TRBV6-1 with TRBJ2-7, with D hard to call. CDR1 and CDR2 (germline): MNHNS, SASEGT. This CDR3 has 11 residues. Trimming stripped 8 bases from V and 4 bases from J, with 9 bases between. For the CDR3, the DNA is TGTGCCAGCGGATTTAGGTACGAGCAGTACTTC. Residues: CASGFRYEQYF.

This clone was observed once. The chain carries TRBV27 and TRBJ2-1; 9 nucleotides align to TRBD2. The V gene's germline CDR1 is MNHEY and CDR2 SMNVEV (reference sequence). The CDR3 has 15 residues. Unmatched junction bases numbered 1, after V lost 4 bases and J lost 0 bases. The CDR3 DNA reads TGTGCCAGCAGTTCTAGCGGGGACTCCTACAATGAGCAGTTCTTC. Translated, it gives CASSSSGDSYNEQFF.

The rearrangement uses TRBV7-2 and TRBJ1-3; 7 nucleotides match TRBD1. The CDR3 spans 15 residues. V lost 7 bases and J lost 1; bases outside the gene matches: 7. CDR1 SGHTA and CDR2 FQGNSA come from the germline V gene. CDR3 nucleotide sequence: TGTGCCAGCACCATCAGACAGGGATCTGGAAACACCATATATTTT. Its translation is CASTIRQGSGNTIYF.

The V and J genes are TRBV6-4 and TRBJ2-1; D is possibly TRBD2 (6 bases). The CDR3 length is 16 residues. Trimming stripped 0 bases from V and 3 bases from J, with 12 bases between. CDR1 is MRHNA, CDR2 SNTAGT, per germline. The CDR3 bases are TGTGCCAGCAGTGACTCAGTACGGGGGAGCTACAATGAGCAGTTCTTC. Its translation is CASSDSVRGSYNEQFF.

The J gene is TRBJ2-3, the V gene TRBV6-6; D gene unclear. The V end lost 2 bases, the J end lost 1 base, and 1 base lay between the germline ends. Germline values: CDR1 MNHNY, CDR2 SVGAGI (reference sequence). The length of the CDR3 is 12 residues. The CDR3 sequence is CASSYGTDTQYF. CDR3 DNA: TGTGCCAGCAGTTACGGCACAGATACGCAGTATTTT.

The rearrangement uses TRBV5-5 and TRBJ2-3, with TRBD2 matching over 8 bases. V was clipped by 4 bases and J by 1 base; unmatched bases: 17. Germline CDR1 reads SGHKS; CDR2 reads YYEKEE (reference sequence). The CDR3 sequence is 19 residues long. Here the CDR3 reads CASSGDGLASRWGTDTQYF. For the CDR3, the DNA is TGTGCCAGCAGCGGGGACGGACTAGCTTCGAGATGGGGCACAGATACGCAGTATTTT.

This chain joins TRBV6-1 and TRBJ1-3; possible D gene TRBD1, 5 bases. The ends were cut back, 6 bases at V and 7 bases at J, with 7 bases in the middle. Germline lookup yields CDR1 MNHNS and CDR2 SASEGT. CDR3 length: 11 residues. CDR3 in DNA: TGTGCCAGCAGGCAGGGTAACACCATATATTTT. Translating it yields CASRQGNTIYF.

The CDR3: CASSILGWDTDTQYF. CDR3 coding DNA: TGTGCCAGTAGTATCCTGGGTTGGGACACAGATACGCAGTATTTT. The V and J genes are TRBV19 and TRBJ2-3; the D is unclear. Trimming pared 3 bases from V and 2 bases from J, leaving 12 bases between. The CDR3 is 15 residues long. CDR1 and CDR2 (germline): LNHDA, SQIVND (reference sequence).

The V call is TRBV7-8, the J call TRBJ2-1; D assignment may be TRBD1 or TRBD2 (5 bases each). The ends were cut back, 5 bases at V and 7 bases at J, with 21 bases in the middle. Germline lookup yields CDR1 SGHVS and CDR2 FQNEAQ. The CDR3 extends over 16 amino acids. This CDR3 is CASSPPRDPPGNEQFF. CDR3 bases: TGTGCCAGCAGCCCTCCACGGGACCCGCCTGGGAATGAGCAGTTCTTC.

The chain links TRBV4-3 to TRBJ2-1; D gene uncertain. The ends were cut back, 0 bases at V and 3 bases at J, with 9 bases in the middle. Germline V gene sequence: CDR1 LGHNA, CDR2 YSLEER. The CDR3 spans 15 residues. The CDR3 sequence: CASSQDRVVYNEQFF. In DNA form, the CDR3 reads TGCGCCAGCAGCCAAGATCGCGTGGTCTACAATGAGCAGTTCTTC.

This clone is classed as medium-sized (0.01 to 0.1%). The CDR3 reads CASSSRTGGSSYGYTF. CDR3 in DNA: TGTGCCAGCAGTTCCCGGACAGGGGGCTCATCCTATGGCTACACCTTC. The genes are TRBV28 and TRBJ1-2; TRBD1 matches at 11 bases. V lost 4 bases, J lost 4 bases, and 8 bases stayed unmatched. The germline V gene has CDR1 MDHEN and CDR2 SYDVKM. The CDR3 runs 16 residues.

The chain couples TRBV19 to TRBJ2-7; maybe TRBD1 (5 bases). Germline V lookup: CDR1 LNHDA, CDR2 SQIVND (reference sequence). The CDR3 has 14 residues. V was clipped by 1 base and J by 6 bases, with 13 bases between them. The CDR3 DNA reads TGTGCCAGTAGTATAGGACAGAGGATAAGCGAGCAGTACTTC. It is translated as CASSIGQRISEQYF.

The chain uses TRBV5-1 and TRBJ2-2; 11 bases match TRBD2. The CDR3 contains 19 residues. In germline, CDR1 is SGHRS, CDR2 YFSETQ. The ends lost 3 bases at V and 0 bases at J; junction bases unmatched: 10. The DNA for the CDR3 is TGCGCCAGCAGCTGGGGGACTAGCGGACTTCTTGCGAACACCGGGGAGCTGTTTTTT. Protein product: CASSWGTSGLLANTGELFF.

The chain uses TRBV6-5 and TRBJ1-6; D might be TRBD1 (5 bases). V lost 4 bases and J 7 bases, leaving 17 bases between the germline ends. Germline V gives CDR1 MNHEY, CDR2 SVGAGI. The CDR3 spans 16 residues. CDR3 sequence (DNA): TGTGCCAGCAGTTTAACGGCCCTGGGGGGAAATTCACCCCTCCACTTT. It translates to CASSLTALGGNSPLHF.

The chain recombines TRBV9 with TRBJ2-2, with a possible D match to TRBD1 (6 bases). The germline V and J ends were trimmed by 7 bases and 1 base, with 8 bases remaining between them. This CDR3 region has 13 residues. Germline-derived CDR1 and CDR2 are SGDLS and YYNGEE. CDR3 region: CASCRGNTGELFF. Here the CDR3 DNA reads TGTGCCAGCTGCAGGGGGAACACCGGGGAGCTGTTTTTT.

The chain uses TRBV5-4 and TRBJ1-1; D not resolved. The V and J ends lost 1 base and 11 bases respectively, with 15 bases between them. The CDR3 contains 13 residues. The germline CDR1 and CDR2 sequences are SGHNT and YYREEE (reference sequence). CDR3 DNA sequence: TGTGCCAGCAGCTTGACGGGGTACGGTGATGCTTTCTTT. Residues: CASSLTGYGDAFF.